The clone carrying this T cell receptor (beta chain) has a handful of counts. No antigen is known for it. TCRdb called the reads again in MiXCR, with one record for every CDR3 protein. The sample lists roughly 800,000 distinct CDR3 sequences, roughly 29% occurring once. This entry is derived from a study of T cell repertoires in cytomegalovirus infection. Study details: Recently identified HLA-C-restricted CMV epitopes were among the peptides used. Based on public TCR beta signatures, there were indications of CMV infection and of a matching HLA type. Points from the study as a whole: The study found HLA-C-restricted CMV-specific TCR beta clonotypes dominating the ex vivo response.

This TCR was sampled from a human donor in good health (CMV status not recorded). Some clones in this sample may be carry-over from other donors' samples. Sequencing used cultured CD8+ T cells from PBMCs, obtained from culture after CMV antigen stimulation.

CDR3 coding DNA: TGTGCCGCATATATACAGGGAAGTGAGCAGTTCTTC. It yields the protein CAAYIQGSEQFF. The chain is built from TRBV10-3 and TRBJ2-1; D perhaps matches TRBD1 (6 bases). The V gene lost 11 bases and the J gene lost 9 bases, with 17 bases spanning the gap. Germline V gives CDR1 ENHRY, CDR2 SYGVKD. CDR3 length: 12 residues.